This entry describes one T cell receptor (beta chain). There are 17 residues in the CDR3. Germline V gene sequence: CDR1 KGHSH, CDR2 LQKENI. This entry is derived from a study of T cells expressing NK-cell markers. TCRdb processed the 5' RACE reads again and assigns one entry to each CDR3 protein, with no DNA. With 150,000 to 180,000 distinct CDR3 sequences in the sample, the ten largest clones hold over 35%. Material: blood T cells: a sorted CD56 or NKG2C T cell subset, CD4+ or CD8+ T cells, or bulk PBMC T cells (not recorded which). The sequence was obtained from a woman aged 45-59 years in good health. The chain uses TRBV18 and TRBJ2-1; TCRdb names TRBD2, which stays unverified in the absence of DNA. CDR3 protein: CASSPGTSESSYNEQFF.